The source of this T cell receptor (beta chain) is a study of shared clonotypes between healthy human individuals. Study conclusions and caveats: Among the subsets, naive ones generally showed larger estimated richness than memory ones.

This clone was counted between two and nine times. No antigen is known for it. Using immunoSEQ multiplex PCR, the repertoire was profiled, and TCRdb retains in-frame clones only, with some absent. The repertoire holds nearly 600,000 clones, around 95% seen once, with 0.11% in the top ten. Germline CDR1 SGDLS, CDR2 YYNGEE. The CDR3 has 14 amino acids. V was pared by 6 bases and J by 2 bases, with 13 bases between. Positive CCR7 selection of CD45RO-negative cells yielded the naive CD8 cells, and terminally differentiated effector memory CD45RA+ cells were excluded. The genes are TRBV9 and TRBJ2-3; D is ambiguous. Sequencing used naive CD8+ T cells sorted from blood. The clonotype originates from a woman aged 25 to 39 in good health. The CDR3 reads CASNNYQLTDTQYF. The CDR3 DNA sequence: TGTGCCAGCAACAACTATCAACTCACAGATACGCAGTATTTT.